This entry describes one T cell receptor (beta chain). The antigen is not known. Isolated RNA was reverse transcribed into cDNA used as the sequencing template. Data came from immunoSEQ multiplex PCR; TCRdb stores just in-frame clones and leaves some out. This sample has 200,000 to 250,000 clones, with under 70% found just once. The sample's treatment: oral pan-JAK inhibitor, 5-10 mg twice daily. This entry belongs to a study of CD8+ T cells in alopecia areata. Findings and limits, study-wide: The study found higher clonality in lesional than normal scalp, especially in alopecia totalis/universalis.

The clonotype was recovered from a human donor with alopecia areata. Sequenced here: CD4+ T cells sorted from blood, sampled at week 4, from a patient treated with tofacitinib.

The CDR3 DNA is TGTGCCAGCTCACCTCCAGGGAAGATAGAAGGCTATGGCTACACCTTC. It encodes CASSPPGKIEGYGYTF. V usage is TRBV18 and J usage is TRBJ1-2, with D maybe TRBD1 (5 bases). There are 16 residues in the CDR3. Germline V lookup: CDR1 KGHSH, CDR2 LQKENI. Trimming cost V 3 bases and J 4 bases, with 18 bases left between them.